This T cell receptor beta chain originates from a study of shared clonotypes between healthy human individuals. On the study more broadly: Donors consisted of two women and a few men between 18 and 49.

In germline, CDR1 is SGHRS, CDR2 YFSETQ. The CDR3 consists of 15 residues. Germline trimming cut 0 bases from V and 8 bases from J; bases unmatched to any gene: 5. It was at deep level that the assay was run. When replicate PCRs were run on sorted subsets, they used around 200 ng DNA, some 30,000 T cell genomes. The assay was immunoSEQ multiplex PCR, and TCRdb's table has in-frame clones only and misses some. This table has millions of clones, roughly 92% appearing once. Negatively enriched CD4+ T cells were divided by CD45RA into naive and memory. This chain links TRBV5-1 with TRBJ1-2, with 12 bases lining up with TRBD1. The sequenced sample was naive CD4+ T cells sorted from blood. The subset was: CD45RA+ positively selected. The receptor's source is a man aged 18 to 30 in good health. The CDR3 coding sequence is TGCGCCAGCAGCTTGGAGGGCGGGACAGGGGGCGGCTACACCTTC. Translation: CASSLEGGTGGGYTF.